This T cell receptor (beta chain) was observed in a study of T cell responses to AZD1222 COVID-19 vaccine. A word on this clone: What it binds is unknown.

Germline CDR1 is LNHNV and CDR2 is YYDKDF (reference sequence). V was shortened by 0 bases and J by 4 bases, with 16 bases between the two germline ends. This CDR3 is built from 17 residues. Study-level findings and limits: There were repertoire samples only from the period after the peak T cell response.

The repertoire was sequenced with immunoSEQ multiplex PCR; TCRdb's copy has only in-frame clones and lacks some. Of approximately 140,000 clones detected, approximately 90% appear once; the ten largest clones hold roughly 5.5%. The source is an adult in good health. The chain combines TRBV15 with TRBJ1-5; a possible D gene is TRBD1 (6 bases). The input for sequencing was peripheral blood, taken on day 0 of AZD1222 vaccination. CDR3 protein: CATSRDAAGRGNQPQHF. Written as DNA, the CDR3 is TGTGCCACCAGCAGAGACGCCGCCGGAAGGGGGAATCAGCCCCAGCATTTT.